This T cell receptor (beta chain) was obtained from a study of cytomegalovirus exposure and HLA in healthy donors. Broader study findings: The records held CMV serostatus as the only immune exposure information. A missense variant in DCLRE1C was later tied to TCR beta V- and J-gene trimming.

Primers for the PCR totalled 60 Vbeta and 13 Jbeta. Data came from immunoSEQ multiplex PCR; TCRdb stores just in-frame clones and leaves some out. Seen here are roughly 80,000 clones, less than 85% observed once, and the top ten hold 2% to 2.5%. Trimming shortened V by 6 bases and J by 4 bases, and 8 bases separated the two germline ends. Germline lookup yields CDR1 SGHTA and CDR2 FQGNSA. The CDR3 is 12 amino acids. As to this clone: Antigen unknown.

The clonotype comes from a woman between 45 and 60 years old in good health and CMV-seronegative. The chain employs TRBV7-2 and TRBJ2-3; D is unclear. The sequencing input was PBMCs. CDR3 sequence: CASSSSPDTQYF. The DNA of the CDR3 is TGTGCCAGCAGTTCATCCCCAGATACGCAGTATTTT.